This T cell receptor beta chain was profiled in a study of T cells in Graves' hyperthyroidism and ophthalmopathy. Germline V lookup: CDR1 SGHNT, CDR2 YYREEE (reference sequence). The CDR3 totals 14 residues. Trimming stripped 0 bases from V and 6 bases from J, with 11 bases between. Authors of the study amplified TCR beta CDR3 regions from RNA transcripts. HTBI primers were employed in a first-round RT-PCR of the TCR CDR3. TCRdb processed the multiplex PCR reads anew with MiXCR; each CDR3 protein has one entry. The sample consists of about 480,000 distinct CDR3 sequences, about 15% of them appearing once. Hyperthyroidism, newly diagnosed and lasting under 2 months, affected patients aged 18 to 65. Clinicians diagnosed patients from clinical symptoms, serum thyroxine and TRAb, thyroid ultrasound and orbital computed tomography.

The clonotype was recovered from a woman younger than 30 with Graves' hyperthyroidism. Sequenced input: blood. This chain joins TRBV5-4 and TRBJ2-3, with a weak D call TRBD2 (5 bases). CDR3 region: CASSLDGVGDTQYF. CDR3 nucleotides: TGTGCCAGCAGCTTGGACGGGGTTGGGGATACGCAGTATTTT.